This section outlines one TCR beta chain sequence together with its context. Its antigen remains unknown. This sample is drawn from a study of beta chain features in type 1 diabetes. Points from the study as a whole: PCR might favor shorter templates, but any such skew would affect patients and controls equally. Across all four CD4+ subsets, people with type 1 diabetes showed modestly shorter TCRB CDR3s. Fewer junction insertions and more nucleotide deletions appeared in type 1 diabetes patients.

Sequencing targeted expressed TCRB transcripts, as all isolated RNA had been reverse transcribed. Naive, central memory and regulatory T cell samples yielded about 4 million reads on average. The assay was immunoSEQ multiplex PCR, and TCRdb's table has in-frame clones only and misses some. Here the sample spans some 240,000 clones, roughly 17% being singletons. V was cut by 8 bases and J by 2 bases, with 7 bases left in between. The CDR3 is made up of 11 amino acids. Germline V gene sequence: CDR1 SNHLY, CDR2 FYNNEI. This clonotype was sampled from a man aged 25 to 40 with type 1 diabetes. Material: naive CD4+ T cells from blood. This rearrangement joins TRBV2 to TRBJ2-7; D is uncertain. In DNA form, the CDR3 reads TGTGCCAGCTCCCGGGCCTACGAGCAGTACTTC. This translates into CASSRAYEQYF.